The rows below give T cell receptor beta chains drawn from one sample of a study of T cells after yellow fever vaccination. MiXCR was run by TCRdb on the 5' RACE reads, yielding one entry per CDR3 protein. This table holds a few hundred thousand distinct CDR3 sequences, around 7% found once. This material consisted of PBMCs, taken 45 days after the first yellow fever vaccination. These receptors all stem from a man aged 18 to 35 who received the YFV17D yellow fever vaccine. The CDR3 runs from the conserved cysteine through the conserved F or W. Each record gives: clone size, V gene, D gene, J gene, CDR3 protein, CDR3 DNA. The D gene is left open where the match is weak. Rows may omit the clone size; those that give it use once, few, many or a size class.

size: many
V: TRBV18
D: .
J: TRBJ2-1
CDR3: CASSPGDGGASYNEQFF
DNA: TGTGCCAGCTCACCAGGGGACGGAGGGGCCTCCTACAATGAGCAGTTCTTC

size: few
V: TRBV4-3
D: .
J: TRBJ2-2
CDR3: CASSQDARANTGELFF
DNA: TGCGCCAGCAGCCAAGACGCCAGGGCGAACACCGGGGAGCTGTTTTTT

size: .
V: TRBV5-1
D: .
J: TRBJ1-1
CDR3: CASRALLGRSMNTEAFF
DNA: TGCGCCAGCAGGGCCTTACTCGGACGGAGCATGAACACTGAAGCTTTCTTT

size: .
V: TRBV6-1
D: .
J: TRBJ1-2
CDR3: CASSSSPERANYGYTF
DNA: TGTGCCAGCAGCTCCAGCCCCGAACGGGCTAACTATGGCTACACCTTC

size: few
V: TRBV4-2
D: .
J: TRBJ2-2
CDR3: CASSQERGSNTGELFF
DNA: TGTGCCAGCAGCCAAGAACGGGGGTCGAACACCGGGGAGCTGTTTTTT

size: many
V: TRBV4-1
D: TRBD2
J: TRBJ2-3
CDR3: CASSQRGGGAVVPDTQYF
DNA: TGCGCCAGCAGCCAAAGAGGCGGGGGGGCCGTAGTCCCAGATACGCAGTATTTT

size: .
V: TRBV20-1
D: TRBD1
J: TRBJ2-2
CDR3: CSARDREGVGELFF
DNA: TGCAGTGCTAGGGACAGGGAAGGGGTCGGGGAGCTGTTTTTT

size: few
V: TRBV4-3
D: .
J: TRBJ1-2
CDR3: CASSFRREDGYTF
DNA: TGCGCCAGCAGCTTCCGCCGGGAGGATGGCTACACCTTC

size: few
V: TRBV7-9
D: .
J: TRBJ2-1
CDR3: CASRKSSYNEQFF
DNA: TGTGCCTCCCGCAAGAGCTCCTACAATGAGCAGTTCTTC

size: .
V: TRBV3-1
D: TRBD1
J: TRBJ2-3
CDR3: CASSRSDRGPPQYF
DNA: TGTGCCAGCAGCCGCTCGGACAGGGGGCCTCCGCAGTATTTT

size: few
V: TRBV27
D: .
J: TRBJ1-6
CDR3: CASSFGRGESPLHF
DNA: TGTGCCAGCAGTTTTGGTCGGGGGGAATCACCCCTCCACTTT

size: .
V: TRBV5-1
D: TRBD1
J: TRBJ2-5
CDR3: CASSSTGTGGETQCF
DNA: TGCGCCAGCAGCTCGACCGGGACAGGGGGAGAGACCCAGTGCTTC

size: many
V: TRBV9
D: TRBD1
J: TRBJ1-4
CDR3: CASSTGTGVEKLFF
DNA: TGTGCCAGCAGCACCGGGACAGGGGTTGAAAAACTGTTTTTT

size: .
V: TRBV12-3/TRBV12-4
D: .
J: TRBJ2-7
CDR3: CASSYGYYEQYF
DNA: TGTGCCAGCAGTTACGGTTACTACGAGCAGTACTTC

size: .
V: TRBV27
D: .
J: TRBJ1-6
CDR3: CASSGLVNSPLHF
DNA: TGTGCCAGCAGTGGTTTGGTAAATTCACCCCTCCACTTT

size: .
V: TRBV12-3/TRBV12-4
D: .
J: TRBJ2-7
CDR3: CASSLGKTRPRGYEQYF
DNA: TGTGCCAGCAGTTTAGGAAAAACCCGCCCGAGGGGGTACGAGCAGTACTTC

size: few
V: TRBV5-1
D: TRBD2
J: TRBJ2-5
CDR3: CASSPYLLAGDQETQYF
DNA: TGCGCCAGCAGCCCTTACCTACTAGCGGGGGACCAAGAGACCCAGTACTTC

size: .
V: TRBV3-1
D: .
J: TRBJ2-1
CDR3: CASSHRDGSYNEQFF
DNA: TGTGCCAGCAGCCACAGGGATGGTTCCTACAATGAGCAGTTCTTC

size: .
V: TRBV12-3/TRBV12-4
D: .
J: TRBJ1-1
CDR3: CASREDNWLNTEAFF
DNA: TGTGCCAGCAGGGAGGACAATTGGTTGAACACTGAAGCTTTCTTT

size: .
V: TRBV4-3
D: .
J: TRBJ1-1
CDR3: CASSQESGTPAFF
DNA: TGCGCCAGCAGCCAAGAGTCAGGGACGCCGGCTTTCTTT

size: .
V: TRBV7-9
D: .
J: TRBJ1-1
CDR3: CASSLVPQGAFF
DNA: TGTGCCAGCAGCTTAGTCCCCCAGGGGGCTTTCTTT

size: .
V: TRBV6-5
D: .
J: TRBJ2-7
CDR3: CASSYSAKYYEQYF
DNA: TGTGCCAGCAGTTACTCCGCTAAATACTACGAGCAGTACTTC

size: .
V: TRBV5-5
D: TRBD1
J: TRBJ1-2
CDR3: CASSLEGDRGATGYTF
DNA: TGTGCCAGCAGCTTGGAGGGAGACAGGGGTGCTACTGGCTACACCTTC

size: few
V: TRBV20-1
D: .
J: TRBJ2-3
CDR3: CSARRSVGGDTQYF
DNA: TGCAGTGCGAGAAGGTCGGTGGGGGGAGATACGCAGTATTTT

size: few
V: TRBV27
D: .
J: TRBJ1-5
CDR3: CASSPLPDGQYSNQPQHF
DNA: TGTGCCAGCAGTCCCCTCCCCGATGGACAGTATAGCAATCAGCCCCAGCATTTT

size: few
V: TRBV15
D: .
J: TRBJ1-1
CDR3: CATSRDGRGNTEAFF
DNA: TGTGCCACCAGCAGAGATGGCAGGGGGAACACTGAAGCTTTCTTT

size: few
V: TRBV6-2/TRBV6-3
D: .
J: TRBJ2-1
CDR3: CASKGGFIEQFF
DNA: TGTGCCAGCAAGGGGGGCTTTATTGAGCAGTTCTTC

size: few
V: TRBV3-1
D: .
J: TRBJ1-4
CDR3: CASSQSLGNEKLFF
DNA: TGTGCCAGCAGCCAATCGCTGGGAAATGAAAAACTGTTTTTT

size: .
V: TRBV6-1
D: .
J: TRBJ2-3
CDR3: CASKPLSPDTQYF
DNA: TGTGCCAGCAAGCCCCTTAGCCCCGATACGCAGTATTTT

size: few
V: TRBV3-1
D: TRBD2
J: TRBJ2-5
CDR3: CASSQAGLAGEETQYF
DNA: TGTGCCAGCAGCCAAGCCGGACTAGCGGGGGAAGAGACCCAGTACTTC

size: few
V: TRBV20-1
D: .
J: TRBJ1-5
CDR3: CSARTLGNQPQHF
DNA: TGCAGTGCACGGACCCTCGGCAATCAGCCCCAGCATTTT

size: many
V: TRBV5-1
D: .
J: TRBJ2-3
CDR3: CASSLLDPTTDTQYF
DNA: TGCGCCAGCAGCTTGTTGGATCCCACCACAGATACGCAGTATTTT

size: once
V: TRBV24-1
D: .
J: TRBJ2-3
CDR3: CPTSDLSGVIDTQYF
DNA: TGTCCCACCAGTGATCTGTCGGGGGTAATAGATACGCAGTATTTT

size: few
V: TRBV6-5
D: .
J: TRBJ2-7
CDR3: CASSWGDGPYEQYF
DNA: TGTGCCAGCAGTTGGGGGGACGGACCCTACGAGCAGTACTTC

size: .
V: TRBV30
D: .
J: TRBJ1-2
CDR3: CAWTPARGYTF
DNA: TGTGCCTGGACCCCAGCGCGGGGCTACACCTTC

size: .
V: TRBV21-1
D: .
J: TRBJ1-5
CDR3: CASSKLIVWSRTQPQHF
DNA: TGTGCCAGCAGCAAATTGATCGTGTGGTCCCGGACTCAGCCCCAGCATTTT

size: many
V: TRBV5-5
D: .
J: TRBJ1-1
CDR3: CASSLLPAGLAEAFF
DNA: TGTGCCAGCAGCCTACTACCGGCGGGGCTCGCTGAAGCTTTCTTT

size: .
V: TRBV5-6
D: .
J: TRBJ2-7
CDR3: CASSVGLLYEQYF
DNA: TGTGCCAGCAGCGTCGGGCTCCTCTACGAGCAGTACTTC

size: .
V: TRBV19
D: .
J: TRBJ2-5
CDR3: CASQTQYF
DNA: TGTGCCAGTCAGACCCAGTACTTC

size: few
V: TRBV29-1
D: .
J: TRBJ1-1
CDR3: CSVVGQGNLLGAEAFF
DNA: TGCAGCGTTGTTGGTCAGGGAAATTTACTTGGCGCTGAAGCTTTCTTT

size: few
V: TRBV3-1
D: TRBD1
J: TRBJ1-6
CDR3: CASTNRGTSPLHF
DNA: TGTGCCAGCACCAACAGGGGAACTTCACCCCTCCACTTT

size: .
V: TRBV10-3
D: TRBD1
J: TRBJ2-6
CDR3: CAISGTAVSGANVLTF
DNA: TGTGCCATCAGCGGGACAGCCGTCTCTGGGGCCAACGTCCTGACTTTC